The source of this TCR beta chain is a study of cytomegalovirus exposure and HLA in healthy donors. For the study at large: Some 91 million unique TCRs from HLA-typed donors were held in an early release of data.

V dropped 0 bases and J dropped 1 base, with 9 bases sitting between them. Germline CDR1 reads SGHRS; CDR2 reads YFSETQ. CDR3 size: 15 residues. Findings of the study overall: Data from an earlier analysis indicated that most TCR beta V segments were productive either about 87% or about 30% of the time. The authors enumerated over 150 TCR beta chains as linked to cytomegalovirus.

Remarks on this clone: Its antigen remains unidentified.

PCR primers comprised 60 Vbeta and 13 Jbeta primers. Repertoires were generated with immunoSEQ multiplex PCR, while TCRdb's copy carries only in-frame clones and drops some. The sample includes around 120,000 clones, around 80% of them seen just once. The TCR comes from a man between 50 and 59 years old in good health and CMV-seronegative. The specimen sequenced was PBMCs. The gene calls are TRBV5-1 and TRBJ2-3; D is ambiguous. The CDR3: CASSLASLRTDTQYF. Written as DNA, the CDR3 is TGCGCCAGCAGCTTGGCCAGTCTTCGCACAGATACGCAGTATTTT.